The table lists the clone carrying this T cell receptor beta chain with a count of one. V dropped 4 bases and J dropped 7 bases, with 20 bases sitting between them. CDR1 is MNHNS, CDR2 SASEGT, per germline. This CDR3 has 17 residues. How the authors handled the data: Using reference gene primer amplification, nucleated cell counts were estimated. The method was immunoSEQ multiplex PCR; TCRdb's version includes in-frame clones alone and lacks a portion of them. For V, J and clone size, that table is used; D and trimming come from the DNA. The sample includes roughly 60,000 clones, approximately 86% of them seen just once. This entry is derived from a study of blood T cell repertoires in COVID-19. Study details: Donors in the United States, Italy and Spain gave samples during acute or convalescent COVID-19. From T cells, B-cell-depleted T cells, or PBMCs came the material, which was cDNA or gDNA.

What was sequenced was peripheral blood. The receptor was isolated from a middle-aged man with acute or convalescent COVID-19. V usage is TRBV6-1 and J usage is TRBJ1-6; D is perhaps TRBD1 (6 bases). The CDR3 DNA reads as TGTGCCAGCAGTGGTACAGGGAGGGCCAATATGAATTCACCCCTCCACTTT. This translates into CASSGTGRANMNSPLHF.